This T cell receptor beta chain originates from a study of blood T cells in healthy people across ages. On the study more broadly: Researchers report that template switching captured about one barcoded beta molecule per two T cells. Broader study findings: There was no known CMV status for donors, so expanded clonotype changes were possibly confounded. Significant beta diversity loss was already apparent by age roughly 44, declining roughly linearly.

In its sample, this clonotype was seen a few times. What it binds is not known. Primers used in a second PCR of roughly 6 to 11 cycles were a sample-barcoded 5' primer and a J-beta primer mix. MiXCR, applied by TCRdb to the 5' RACE reads, yields one record per CDR3 protein. The sample has about 640,000 distinct CDR3 sequences, roughly three fifths seen once. The TCR comes from a man in his sixties in good health. Specimen: blood.

CDR3 bases: TGTGCCAGCACAACCCCGGGACTAGTTGCCCCAGAGACCCAGTACTTC. This encodes CASTTPGLVAPETQYF. This chain links TRBV7-2 with TRBJ2-5; 8 nucleotides agree with TRBD2. The CDR3 length is 16 residues. After removal of 7 bases from V and 4 bases from J, the junction contained 14 bases not matched to a gene. In germline, CDR1 is SGHTA, CDR2 FQGNSA.